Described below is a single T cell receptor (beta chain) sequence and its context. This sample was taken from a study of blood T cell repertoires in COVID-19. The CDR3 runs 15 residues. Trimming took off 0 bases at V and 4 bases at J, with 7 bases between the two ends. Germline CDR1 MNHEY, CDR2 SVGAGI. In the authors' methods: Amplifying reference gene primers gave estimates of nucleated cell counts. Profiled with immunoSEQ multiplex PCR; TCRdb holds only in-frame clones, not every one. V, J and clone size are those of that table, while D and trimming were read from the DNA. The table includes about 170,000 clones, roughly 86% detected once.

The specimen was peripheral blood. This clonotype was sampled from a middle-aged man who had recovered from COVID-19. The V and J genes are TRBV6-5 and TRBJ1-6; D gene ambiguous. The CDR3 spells CASSYSRGYNSPLHF. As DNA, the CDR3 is TGTGCCAGCAGTTACTCGCGGGGATATAATTCACCCCTCCACTTT.